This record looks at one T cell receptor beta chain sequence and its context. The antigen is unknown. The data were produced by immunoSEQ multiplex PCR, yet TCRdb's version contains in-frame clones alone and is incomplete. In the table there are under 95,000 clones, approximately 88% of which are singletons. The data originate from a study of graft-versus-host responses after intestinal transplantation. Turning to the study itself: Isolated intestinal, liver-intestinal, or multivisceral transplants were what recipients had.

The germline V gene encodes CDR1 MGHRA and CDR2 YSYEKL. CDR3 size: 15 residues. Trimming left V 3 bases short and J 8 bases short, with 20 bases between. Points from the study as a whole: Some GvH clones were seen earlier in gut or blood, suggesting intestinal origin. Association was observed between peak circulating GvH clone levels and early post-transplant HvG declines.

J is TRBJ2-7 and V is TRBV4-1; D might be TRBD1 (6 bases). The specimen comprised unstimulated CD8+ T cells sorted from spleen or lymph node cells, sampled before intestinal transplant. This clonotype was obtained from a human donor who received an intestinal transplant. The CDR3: CASSHRTGGQEKQYF. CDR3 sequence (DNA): TGCGCCAGCAGCCATCGTACTGGGGGCCAGGAGAAGCAGTACTTC.